This entry is about one T cell receptor beta chain. The antigen remains unidentified. Different DNA sequences within this sample yield the same CDR3. Primers included in the PCR were 60 Vbeta and 13 Jbeta primers. Measured with immunoSEQ multiplex PCR; TCRdb has only the in-frame clones, and not every one. The data contain around 130,000 clones, 77% of them seen just once; the ten biggest clones take up approximately 6.3%. This sample was included in a study of cytomegalovirus exposure and HLA in healthy donors. Turning to the study itself: Earlier findings included nearly 120 million unique TCR beta sequences obtained from 150 million to 200 million T cells. General study findings and limits: What TCR beta sequences reportedly achieved was accurate prediction of HLA-A and HLA-B alleles in most subjects.

Healthy bone marrow donors made up the donor group. Donors counted as nominally healthy when sampled, yet unrecorded immune exposures were likely. Sequencing used PBMCs. This clonotype was sampled from a man in his late teens or twenties in good health and CMV-seropositive.

In nucleotides, the CDR3 is TGCAGCGTTGAAGCGGACAAGTATGGCTACACCTTC. It encodes CSVEADKYGYTF. The chain carries TRBV29-1 and TRBJ1-2, with D tentatively TRBD1 (5 bases). V lost 1 base and J lost 5, with 8 bases in between. This CDR3 region has 12 residues. The germline V gene encodes CDR1 SQVTM and CDR2 ANQGSEA.